These T cell receptor beta chains were read from a single sample in a study of T cell responses to AZD1222 COVID-19 vaccine. The repertoire was sequenced with immunoSEQ multiplex PCR; TCRdb's copy has only in-frame clones and lacks some. Of tens of thousands of clones listed, about 93% are singletons. Sequenced here: peripheral blood, sampled on day 0 of MenACWY control vaccination. These receptors were taken from an adult in good health. Each CDR3 is given with its conserved first and last residue. The D gene is left open where the match is weak. Some rows mark clone size as missing; the rest say once, few, many or name a class of expanded clone.

TGTGCCAGCTCACCACAGAAATTAATGAACACTGAAGCTTTCTTT,CASSPQKLMNTEAFF,TRBV18,.,.,TRBJ1-1
TGTGCCAGCAGCTTTAGTTCAGGAAATCAGCCCCAGCATTTT,CASSFSSGNQPQHF,TRBV3-1/TRBV3-2,.,.,TRBJ1-5
TGTGCCAGCAGTGACCCGGGACAGGGGTCTGAAAAACTGTTTTTT,CASSDPGQGSEKLFF,TRBV6-1,TRBD1,.,TRBJ1-4
TGTGCCAGCAGTTCGGGACAGATTAATGAAAAACTGTTTTTT,CASSSGQINEKLFF,TRBV28,TRBD1,.,TRBJ1-4
TGTGCCAGCAGCCAAGATCGTACTCCAGGAGACTCCTACGAGCAGTACTTC,CASSQDRTPGDSYEQYF,TRBV3-1/TRBV3-2,.,.,TRBJ2-7
TGTGCCAGCAGCCCCGGGACCAAGGGAGGCTACACCTTC,CASSPGTKGGYTF,TRBV6-6,.,.,TRBJ1-2
TGTGCCAGCAGACCAGCGGGAGCGAGCTATAATGAGCAGTTCTTC,CASRPAGASYNEQFF,TRBV11-1,TRBD2,.,TRBJ2-1
TGTGCCAGCACCGGCGGCAGGGGTGATGAGCAGTTCTTC,CASTGGRGDEQFF,TRBV28,.,.,TRBJ2-1
TGTGCCAGCAGCTTATGGGGAGGGACAGACTCTGGGGCCAACGTCCTGACTTTC,CASSLWGGTDSGANVLTF,TRBV7-6,.,.,TRBJ2-6
TGTGCCACCAGTGACGGGCAGACCCAAGAGACCCAGTACTTC,CATSDGQTQETQYF,TRBV24-1,.,once,TRBJ2-5
TGTGCCAGCAGTTATACCCCCGCTGACATGAACACTGAAGCTTTCTTT,CASSYTPADMNTEAFF,TRBV6-2/TRBV6-3,.,.,TRBJ1-1
TGCGCCAGCAGCTTGGATGGACGGTTGAACACTGAAGCTTTCTTT,CASSLDGRLNTEAFF,TRBV5-1,.,.,TRBJ1-1
TGTGCCAGCAGTTTACCTGCCGGGGAGCAGTACTTC,CASSLPAGEQYF,TRBV27,.,.,TRBJ2-7
TGTGCCAGCTCACCAGCGGGGGGAACAGCGGGACAAAATGAGCAGTTCTTC,CASSPAGGTAGQNEQFF,TRBV18,TRBD2,once,TRBJ2-1
TGCAGCGTTGAAGACAGGGGGAAATTCTCTAACTATGGCTACACCTTC,CSVEDRGKFSNYGYTF,TRBV29-1,TRBD1,.,TRBJ1-2
TGTGCCAGCAGCCATTGGACAGCGCCCGACGAGCAGTACTTC,CASSHWTAPDEQYF,TRBV3-1/TRBV3-2,.,.,TRBJ2-7
TGTGCCATCAGGGACAGGGAAGAGACCCAGTACTTC,CAIRDREETQYF,TRBV10-3,TRBD1,.,TRBJ2-5
TGTGCCAGCAGCCCCCAGTCGTCGAGCTACACCTTC,CASSPQSSSYTF,TRBV3-1/TRBV3-2,.,.,TRBJ1-2
TGTGCCAGTAGCATGGGGAGGAGGGGACCGAATCAGCCCCAGCATTTT,CASSMGRRGPNQPQHF,TRBV19,.,.,TRBJ1-5
TGTGCCAGCAGCAAAGTAGAGGGTGCCGGCGAGCAGTACTTC,CASSKVEGAGEQYF,TRBV21-1,.,.,TRBJ2-7
TGTGCCAGCAGCTTGGCCTCGTTTCTGGATGACTATGAGCAGTTCTTC,CASSLASFLDDYEQFF,TRBV5-8,.,.,TRBJ2-1
TGCGCCAGCAGCCAAGAAGGTGGACAAGCAACTAATGAAAAACTGTTTTTT,CASSQEGGQATNEKLFF,TRBV4-1,.,.,TRBJ1-4
TGTGCCAGCAGCTTGGTCGGGACTAGCGGGAGAGAGACCCAGTACTTC,CASSLVGTSGRETQYF,TRBV7-6,TRBD2,.,TRBJ2-5
TGTGCCAGCAGCTTGGTAAACAGGGGTGGTTCTGGGGAGCAGTTCTTC,CASSLVNRGGSGEQFF,TRBV5-8,TRBD1,.,TRBJ2-1
TGTGCCAGTATCGACGGCTTTCTCCGGGGCAATCAGCCCCAGCATTTT,CASIDGFLRGNQPQHF,TRBV19,.,.,TRBJ1-5
TGTGCCAGCAGTGAAAGCGGTGGGGGGGTGAATTCACCCCTCCACTTT,CASSESGGGVNSPLHF,TRBV25-1,.,.,TRBJ1-6
TGTGCCAGCAGTGAAAAAGGGACAGGGGAAGGAGATGAGCAGTTCTTC,CASSEKGTGEGDEQFF,TRBV2,TRBD1,.,TRBJ2-1
TGTGCCAGTAGTATCCAGCGGGGGCCGTACGAGCAGTACTTC,CASSIQRGPYEQYF,TRBV19,TRBD2,few,TRBJ2-7
TGTGCCAGCAGGGCTGGGAGCCAAGAGACCCAGTACTTC,CASRAGSQETQYF,TRBV28,.,.,TRBJ2-5
TGTGCCAGCAGTTTACCTATCCGAGGCGCTGAAGCTTTCTTT,CASSLPIRGAEAFF,TRBV28,.,.,TRBJ1-1
TGTGCCAGCTCACCAAACAGGAACACTGAAGCTTTCTTT,CASSPNRNTEAFF,TRBV18,.,.,TRBJ1-1
TGCGCCAGCAGCCCGCTTACAGGGGTGGGCACTGAAGCTTTCTTT,CASSPLTGVGTEAFF,TRBV5-1,TRBD1,.,TRBJ1-1
TGTGCCACCAGTGATCTTGGATCCGGGACTAGCGGGGCCTACGAGCAGTACTTC,CATSDLGSGTSGAYEQYF,TRBV24-1,TRBD2,.,TRBJ2-7
TGTGCCAGCAGTTTCGGGACTAGCGGGGGGGCAGATACGCAGTATTTT,CASSFGTSGGADTQYF,TRBV28,TRBD2,.,TRBJ2-3